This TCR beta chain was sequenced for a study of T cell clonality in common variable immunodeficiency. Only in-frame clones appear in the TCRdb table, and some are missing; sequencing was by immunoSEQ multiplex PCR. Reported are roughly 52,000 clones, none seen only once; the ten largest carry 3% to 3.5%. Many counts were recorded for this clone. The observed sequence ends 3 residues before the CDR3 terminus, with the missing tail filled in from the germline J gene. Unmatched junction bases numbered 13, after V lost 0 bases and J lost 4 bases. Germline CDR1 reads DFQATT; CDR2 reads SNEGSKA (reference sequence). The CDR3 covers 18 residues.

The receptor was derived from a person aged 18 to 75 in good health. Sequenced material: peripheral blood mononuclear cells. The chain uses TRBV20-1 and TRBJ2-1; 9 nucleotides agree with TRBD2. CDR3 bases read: TGCAGTGCTAGAGATACTTTCGGAGCGGGAGGTCCTTACAATGAG. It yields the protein CSARDTFGAGGPYNE. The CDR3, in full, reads CSARDTFGAGGPYNEQFF.